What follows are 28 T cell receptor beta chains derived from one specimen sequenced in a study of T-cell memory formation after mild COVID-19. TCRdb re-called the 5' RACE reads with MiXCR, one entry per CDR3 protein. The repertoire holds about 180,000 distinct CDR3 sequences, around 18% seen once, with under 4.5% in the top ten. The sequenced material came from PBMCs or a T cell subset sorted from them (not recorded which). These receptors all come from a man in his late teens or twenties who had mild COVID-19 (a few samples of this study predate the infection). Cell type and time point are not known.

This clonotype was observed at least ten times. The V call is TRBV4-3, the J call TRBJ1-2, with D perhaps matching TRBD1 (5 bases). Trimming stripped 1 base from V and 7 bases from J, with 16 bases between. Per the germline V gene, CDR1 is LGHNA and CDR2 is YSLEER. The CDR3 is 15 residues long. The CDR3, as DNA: TGCGCCAGCAGCCAAGGGATGGAGGGGACCGGTGGCTACACCTTC. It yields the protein CASSQGMEGTGGYTF.

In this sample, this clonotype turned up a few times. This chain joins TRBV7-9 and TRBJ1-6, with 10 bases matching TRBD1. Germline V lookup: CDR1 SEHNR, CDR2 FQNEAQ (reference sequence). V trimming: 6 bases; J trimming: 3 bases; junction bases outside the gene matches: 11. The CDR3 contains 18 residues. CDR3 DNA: TGTGCCAGCAGTCGGAGACAGGGGGCTCACCTCTATAATTCACCCCTCCACTTT. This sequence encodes CASSRRQGAHLYNSPLHF.

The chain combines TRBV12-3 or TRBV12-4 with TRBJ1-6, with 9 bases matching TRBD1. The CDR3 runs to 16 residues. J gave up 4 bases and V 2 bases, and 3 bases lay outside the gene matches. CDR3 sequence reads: CASSLTTGGYNSPLHF. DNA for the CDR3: TGTGCCAGCAGTTTAACGACAGGGGGTTATAATTCACCCCTCCACTTT.

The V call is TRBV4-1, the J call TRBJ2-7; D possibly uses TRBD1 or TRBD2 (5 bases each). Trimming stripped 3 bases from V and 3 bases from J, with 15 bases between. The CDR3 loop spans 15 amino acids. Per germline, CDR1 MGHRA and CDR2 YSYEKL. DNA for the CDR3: TGCGCCAGCAGCCACCACCGGGACGGGGACTACGAGCAGTACTTC. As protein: CASSHHRDGDYEQYF.

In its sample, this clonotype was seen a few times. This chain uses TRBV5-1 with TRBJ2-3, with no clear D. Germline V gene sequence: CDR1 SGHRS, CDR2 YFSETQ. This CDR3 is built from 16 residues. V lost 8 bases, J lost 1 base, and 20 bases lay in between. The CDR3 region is CASDDGKLEGTDTQYF. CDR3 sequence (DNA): TGCGCCAGTGATGATGGGAAGTTAGAAGGCACAGATACGCAGTATTTT.

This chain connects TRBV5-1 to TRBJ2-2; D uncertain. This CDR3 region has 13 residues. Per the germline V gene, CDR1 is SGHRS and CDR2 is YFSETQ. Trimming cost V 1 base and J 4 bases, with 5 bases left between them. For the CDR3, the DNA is TGCGCCAGCAGCTTGATCAGCACCGGGGAGCTGTTTTTT. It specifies CASSLISTGELFF.

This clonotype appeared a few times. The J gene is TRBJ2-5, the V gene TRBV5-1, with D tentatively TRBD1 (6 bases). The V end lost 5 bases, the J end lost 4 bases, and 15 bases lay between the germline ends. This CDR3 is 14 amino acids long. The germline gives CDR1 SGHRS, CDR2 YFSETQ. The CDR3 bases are TGCGCCAGCAGGACATTTGGGGGCGCAGAGACCCAGTACTTC. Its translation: CASRTFGGAETQYF.

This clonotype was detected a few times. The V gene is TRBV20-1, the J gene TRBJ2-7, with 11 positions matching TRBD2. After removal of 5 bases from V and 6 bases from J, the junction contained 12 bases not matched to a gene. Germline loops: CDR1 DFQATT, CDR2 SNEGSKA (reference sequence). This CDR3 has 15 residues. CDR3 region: CSAHTPGTSGSEQYF. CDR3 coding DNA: TGCAGTGCTCACACTCCCGGGACTAGCGGTAGCGAGCAGTACTTC.

The CDR3 region has the DNA TGTGCCAGCAGCCAAGACGGTATGTTCCAGGAAAAACTGTTTTTT. Translation gives CASSQDGMFQEKLFF. The gene calls are TRBV3-1 and TRBJ1-4; D call uncertain. V lost 0 bases and J 8 bases, leaving 13 bases between the germline ends. The CDR3 consists of 15 residues. The germline gives CDR1 LGHDT, CDR2 YNNKEL (reference sequence).

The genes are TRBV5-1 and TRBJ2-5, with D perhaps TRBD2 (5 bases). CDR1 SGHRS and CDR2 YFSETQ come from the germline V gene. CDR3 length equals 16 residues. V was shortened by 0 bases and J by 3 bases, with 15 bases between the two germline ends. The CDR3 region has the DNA TGCGCCAGCAGCTTGGTGGTTTACGTCGGGGAAGAGACCCAGTACTTC. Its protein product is CASSLVVYVGEETQYF.

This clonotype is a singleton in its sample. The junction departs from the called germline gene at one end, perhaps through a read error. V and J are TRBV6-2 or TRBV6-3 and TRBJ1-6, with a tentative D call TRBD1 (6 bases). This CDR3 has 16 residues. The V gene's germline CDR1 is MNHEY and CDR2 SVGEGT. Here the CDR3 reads CASSYRRGGLNSPLNF. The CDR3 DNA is TGTGCCAGCAGTTACCGCCGTGGGGGCTTGAATTCACCCCTCAACTTT.

CDR3 in DNA: TGTGCCAGCAGCCTTGGCGGTTTGGATGAGCAGTTCTTC. Protein sequence: CASSLGGLDEQFF. The genes are TRBV7-9 and TRBJ2-1; no definite D call. Germline lookup yields CDR1 SEHNR and CDR2 FQNEAQ (reference sequence). V was trimmed by 5 bases and J by 8 bases, leaving 13 bases between them. The CDR3 has 13 residues.

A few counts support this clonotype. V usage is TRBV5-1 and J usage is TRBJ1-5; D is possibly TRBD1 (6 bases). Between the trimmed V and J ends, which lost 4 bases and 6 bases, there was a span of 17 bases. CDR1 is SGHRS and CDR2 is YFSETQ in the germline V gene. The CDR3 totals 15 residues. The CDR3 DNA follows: TGCGCCAGCAGCCCGGAAGGACAGCCAGGTCAGCCCCAGCATTTT. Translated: CASSPEGQPGQPQHF.

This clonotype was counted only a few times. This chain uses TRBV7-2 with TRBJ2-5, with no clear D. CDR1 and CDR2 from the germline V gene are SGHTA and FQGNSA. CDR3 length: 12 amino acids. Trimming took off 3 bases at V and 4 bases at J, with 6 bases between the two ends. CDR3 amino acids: CASSFIGETQYF. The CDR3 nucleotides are TGTGCCAGCAGCTTTATAGGAGAGACCCAGTACTTC.

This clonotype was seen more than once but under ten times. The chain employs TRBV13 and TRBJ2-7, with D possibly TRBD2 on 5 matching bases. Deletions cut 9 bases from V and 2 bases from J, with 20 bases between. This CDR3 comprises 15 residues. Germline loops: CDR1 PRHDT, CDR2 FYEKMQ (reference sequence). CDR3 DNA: TGTGCCAGTATGGCCACCGAGGGTAGAACCTACGAGCAGTACTTC. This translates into CASMATEGRTYEQYF.

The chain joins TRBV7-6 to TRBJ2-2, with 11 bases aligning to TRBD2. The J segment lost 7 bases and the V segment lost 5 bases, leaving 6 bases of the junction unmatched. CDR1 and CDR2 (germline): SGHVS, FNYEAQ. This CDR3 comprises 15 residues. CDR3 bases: TGTGCCAGCAGCGCCACTAGCGGGGGTGTCGGGGAGCTGTTTTTT. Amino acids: CASSATSGGVGELFF.

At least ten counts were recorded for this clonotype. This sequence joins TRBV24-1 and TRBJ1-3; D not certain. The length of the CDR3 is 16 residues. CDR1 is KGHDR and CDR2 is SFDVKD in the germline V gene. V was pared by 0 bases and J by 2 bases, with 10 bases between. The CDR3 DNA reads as TGTGCCACCAGTGATTTGGCAGAACCTCCTGGAAACACCATATATTTT. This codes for CATSDLAEPPGNTIYF.

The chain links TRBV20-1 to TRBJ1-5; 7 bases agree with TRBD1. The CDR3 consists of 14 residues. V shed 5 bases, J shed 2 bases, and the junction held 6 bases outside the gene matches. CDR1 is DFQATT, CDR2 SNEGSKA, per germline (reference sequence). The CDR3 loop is CSAQQGLGNQPQHF. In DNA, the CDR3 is TGCAGTGCTCAACAGGGGCTCGGCAATCAGCCCCAGCATTTT.

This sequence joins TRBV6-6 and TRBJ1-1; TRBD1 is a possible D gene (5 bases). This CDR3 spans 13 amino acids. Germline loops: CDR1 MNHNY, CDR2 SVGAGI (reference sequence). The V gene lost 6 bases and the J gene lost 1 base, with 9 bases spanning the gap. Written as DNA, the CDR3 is TGTGCCAGCAGCACGGGGCAGAACACTGAAGCTTTCTTT. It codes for CASSTGQNTEAFF.

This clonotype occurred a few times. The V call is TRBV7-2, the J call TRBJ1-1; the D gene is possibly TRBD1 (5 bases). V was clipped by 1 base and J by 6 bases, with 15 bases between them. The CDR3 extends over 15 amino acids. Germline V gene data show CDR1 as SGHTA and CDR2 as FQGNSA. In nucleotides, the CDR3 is TGTGCCAGCAGCTTAGACCCCAGGGTTGGGGCTGAAGCTTTCTTT. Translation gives CASSLDPRVGAEAFF.

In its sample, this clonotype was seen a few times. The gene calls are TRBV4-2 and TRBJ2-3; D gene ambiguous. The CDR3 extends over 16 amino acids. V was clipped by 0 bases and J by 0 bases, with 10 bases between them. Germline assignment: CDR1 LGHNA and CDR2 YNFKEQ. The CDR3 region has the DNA TGTGCCAGCAGCCAAGATGGCTACCCTAGCACAGATACGCAGTATTTT. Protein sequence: CASSQDGYPSTDTQYF.

The DNA for the CDR3 is TGTGCCAGCAGCTACAGACAGGGCAGGTATCAGCCCCAGCATTTT. This translates into CASSYRQGRYQPQHF. The chain uses TRBV6-2 or TRBV6-3 and TRBJ1-5; 7 bases match TRBD1. The CDR3 covers 15 residues. CDR1 MNHEY and CDR2 SVGEGT come from the germline V gene. Germline trimming cut 6 bases from V and 5 bases from J; bases unmatched to any gene: 10.

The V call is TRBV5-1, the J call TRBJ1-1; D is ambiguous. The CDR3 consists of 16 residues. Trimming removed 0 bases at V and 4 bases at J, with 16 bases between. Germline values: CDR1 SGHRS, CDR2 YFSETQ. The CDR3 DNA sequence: TGCGCCAGCAGCTTGGGAATCACCGGAGGCATCACTGAAGCTTTCTTT. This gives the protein CASSLGITGGITEAFF.

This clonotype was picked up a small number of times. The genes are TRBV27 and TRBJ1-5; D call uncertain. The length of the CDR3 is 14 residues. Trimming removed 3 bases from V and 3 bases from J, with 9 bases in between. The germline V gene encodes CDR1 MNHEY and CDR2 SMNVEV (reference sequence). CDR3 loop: CASSFGIYNQPQHF. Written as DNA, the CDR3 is TGTGCCAGCAGTTTTGGAATCTACAATCAGCCCCAGCATTTT.

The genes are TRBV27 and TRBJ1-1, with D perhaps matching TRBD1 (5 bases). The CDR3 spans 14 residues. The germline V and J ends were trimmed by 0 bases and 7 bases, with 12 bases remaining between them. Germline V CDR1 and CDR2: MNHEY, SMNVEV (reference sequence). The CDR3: CASSLSRVSGEAFF. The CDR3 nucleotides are TGTGCCAGCAGTTTATCCAGGGTCTCTGGTGAAGCTTTCTTT.

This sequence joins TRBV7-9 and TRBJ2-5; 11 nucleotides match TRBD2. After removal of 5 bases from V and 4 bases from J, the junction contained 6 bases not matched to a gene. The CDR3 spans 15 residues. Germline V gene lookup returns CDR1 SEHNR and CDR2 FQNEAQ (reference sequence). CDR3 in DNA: TGTGCCAGCAGCCCACAACTAGCGGGGGTAGAGACCCAGTACTTC. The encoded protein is CASSPQLAGVETQYF.

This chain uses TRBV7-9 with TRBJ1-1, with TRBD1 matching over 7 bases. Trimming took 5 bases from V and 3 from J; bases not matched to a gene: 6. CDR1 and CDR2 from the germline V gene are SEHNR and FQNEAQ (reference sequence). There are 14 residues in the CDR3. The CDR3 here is CASSVGQVDTEAFF. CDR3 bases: TGTGCCAGCAGCGTAGGACAGGTCGACACTGAAGCTTTCTTT.

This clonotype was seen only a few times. CDR3 bases: TGTGCCAGCAGGATGGGGGTCACCGGGGAGCTGTTTTTT. Its protein product is CASRMGVTGELFF. The chain employs TRBV6-4 and TRBJ2-2; D tentatively reads TRBD1 or TRBD2 (5 bases each). This CDR3 has 13 residues. V was pared by 6 bases and J by 4 bases, with 9 bases between. The germline V gene has CDR1 MRHNA and CDR2 SNTAGT.